These 14 T cell receptor beta chains were all obtained from the same sample, sequenced in a study of shared T cell receptors in the human thymus. Sequencing used immunoSEQ multiplex PCR; TCRdb keeps in-frame clones, though not all of them. The table lists about 500,000 clones, around 78% of them singletons. These data also featured in a second study, about human thymus T cells.

Sample: thymocytes. All receptors come from a boy younger than two with a congenital heart defect.

V is TRBV6-1 and J is TRBJ1-5; TRBD1 agrees at 7 bases. CDR3 length: 15 amino acids. V gave up 4 bases and J gave up 5 bases; unmatched junction bases: 8. Per the germline V gene, CDR1 is MNHNS and CDR2 is SASEGT. As DNA, the CDR3 is TGTGCCAGCAGTGGCCGACAGGGTTTGGATCAGCCCCAGCATTTT. It encodes CASSGRQGLDQPQHF.

CDR3 sequence (DNA): TGCAGCGTTGCCCCGGGACAGGGGCGGTACACCGGGGAGCTGTTTTTT. Protein: CSVAPGQGRYTGELFF. The chain uses TRBV29-1 and TRBJ2-2, with TRBD1 matching 10 bases. CDR1 is SQVTM and CDR2 is ANQGSEA in the germline V gene. Germline trimming cut 4 bases from V and 3 bases from J; bases unmatched to any gene: 8. CDR3 length: 16 amino acids.

The rearrangement uses TRBV14 and TRBJ2-7; 10 positions match TRBD1. Germline V lookup: CDR1 SGHDN, CDR2 FVKESK. Unmatched junction bases numbered 9, after V lost 4 bases and J lost 3 bases. The CDR3 totals 16 residues. The CDR3 sequence is CASSLRTGGSFYEQYF. CDR3 sequence (DNA): TGTGCCAGCAGCCTACGGACAGGGGGATCCTTCTACGAGCAGTACTTC.

The chain combines TRBV4-1 with TRBJ1-1; TRBD1 aligns across 8 bases. With V trimmed by 1 base and J by 11 bases, 9 bases remained unmatched. Germline-derived CDR1 and CDR2 are MGHRA and YSYEKL. The CDR3 length is 14 residues. The chain's CDR3 is CASSQGDRHESAFF. In nucleotides, the CDR3 is TGCGCCAGCAGCCAAGGGGACAGGCACGAGTCGGCTTTCTTT.

The rearrangement links TRBV6-6 to TRBJ2-7; 12 positions match TRBD2. The CDR3 consists of 16 residues. V shed 5 bases and J 6 bases; nucleotides not matched to a gene: 11. Germline V gene lookup returns CDR1 MNHNY and CDR2 SVGAGI (reference sequence). CDR3 sequence: CASSRLAGEGDGEQYF. The CDR3 region has the DNA TGTGCCAGCAGTCGACTAGCGGGAGAGGGGGATGGCGAGCAGTACTTC.

In this sample, this clone turned up a few times. The gene calls are TRBV6-5 and TRBJ1-2, with a weak D call TRBD1 (5 bases). V lost 2 bases to trimming and J lost 7 bases, with 8 bases between them. CDR1 is MNHEY, CDR2 SVGAGI, per germline. CDR3 length: 12 residues. This chain's CDR3 is CASSYGRAGYTF. CDR3 coding DNA: TGTGCCAGCAGTTACGGCAGGGCTGGCTACACCTTC.

The chain couples TRBV9 to TRBJ2-3; D uncertain. CDR3 length: 14 amino acids. Germline loops: CDR1 SGDLS, CDR2 YYNGEE. Trimming shortened V by 4 bases and J by 4 bases, and 13 bases separated the two germline ends. The CDR3, as DNA: TGTGCCAGCAGCTTGGCCAGAGGCGCAGATACGCAGTATTTT. It is translated as CASSLARGADTQYF.

The chain joins TRBV27 to TRBJ2-3, with TRBD2 matching 12 bases. Per germline, CDR1 MNHEY and CDR2 SMNVEV (reference sequence). The CDR3 is made up of 17 amino acids. J gave up 5 bases and V 5 bases, and 11 bases lay outside the gene matches. CDR3 in amino acids: CASSPTLAGGSGDTQYF. The CDR3 DNA sequence: TGTGCCAGCAGTCCTACACTAGCGGGAGGTTCTGGAGATACGCAGTATTTT.

The chain recombines TRBV7-8 with TRBJ2-3, with D possibly TRBD2 on 5 matching bases. CDR3 length: 16 amino acids. Deletions cut 5 bases from V and 2 bases from J, with 17 bases between. The germline CDR1 and CDR2 sequences are SGHVS and FQNEAQ. The CDR3 here is CASSPQVWGVTDTQYF. The CDR3 DNA reads TGTGCCAGCAGCCCCCAGGTGTGGGGAGTCACAGATACGCAGTATTTT.

The chain carries TRBV7-2 and TRBJ1-1; TRBD1 agrees at 10 bases. CDR3 length equals 16 residues. With 5 bases clipped from V and 5 bases from J, the junction kept 11 bases outside the gene matches. Germline CDR1 and CDR2: SGHTA and FQGNSA. The CDR3, as DNA: TGTGCCAGCAGCCTGACAGGGGGCGCTTTAAATACTGAAGCTTTCTTT. Amino acids: CASSLTGGALNTEAFF.

The chain carries TRBV4-1 and TRBJ2-2; TRBD2 matches at 10 bases. Germline V lookup: CDR1 MGHRA, CDR2 YSYEKL. This CDR3 is built from 20 residues. Trimming at V came to 1 base and at J to 1 base, leaving 12 bases not matched to a gene. In nucleotides, the CDR3 is TGCGCCAGCAGCCAAGGATTATCGCCAGAGCGGGAGGGGAACACCGGGGAGCTGTTTTTT. Amino acids: CASSQGLSPEREGNTGELFF.

The chain has TRBV7-2 and TRBJ2-3; 7 bases align to TRBD2. Germline loops: CDR1 SGHTA, CDR2 FQGNSA. The V gene end was trimmed by 5 bases and the J gene end by 0 bases; junction bases not matched to a gene: 8. CDR3 length: 16 residues. CDR3 in amino acids: CASSPRLAVSTDTQYF. The CDR3 nucleotides read TGTGCCAGCAGCCCCCGGCTAGCGGTTAGCACAGATACGCAGTATTTT.

This clone was seen a few times. V usage is TRBV6-1 and J usage is TRBJ1-2, with D uncertain. From germline, CDR1 is MNHNS and CDR2 SASEGT. The ends were cut back, 9 bases at V and 0 bases at J, with 14 bases in the middle. The CDR3 has 14 amino acids. In nucleotides, the CDR3 is TGTGCCAGTACTCGGGAGGTTACTAACTATGGCTACACCTTC. Translating it yields CASTREVTNYGYTF.

V usage is TRBV6-1 and J usage is TRBJ1-1; D is unclear. Germline V gene lookup returns CDR1 MNHNS and CDR2 SASEGT. The CDR3 length is 11 residues. The ends were cut back, 6 bases at V and 6 bases at J, with 8 bases in the middle. CDR3 sequence reads: CASRWSAEAFF. DNA of the CDR3: TGTGCCAGCAGATGGTCAGCTGAAGCTTTCTTT.